This T cell receptor beta chain was identified in a study of blood T cell repertoires in COVID-19. Study background: Specimens from acute and convalescent COVID-19 originated in the United States, Italy and Spain.

The CDR3 consists of 16 residues. Per the germline V gene, CDR1 is MDHEN and CDR2 is SYDVKM. Generated by immunoSEQ multiplex PCR, the TCRdb table keeps only in-frame clones and is missing some. Among some 48,000 clones, 65% to 90% were seen once, and the ten largest hold around 2.9%. As concerns this clone: Relative to the germline gene, one junction end is altered; a read error may explain this.

The TCR was taken from a woman older than 75 with acute or convalescent COVID-19. The chain employs TRBV28 and TRBJ1-5; weak D call: TRBD1 (5 bases). Sequencing input: peripheral blood. The CDR3 coding sequence is TGTGCCAGCAATTTATCAGGGAAGAGATTTAATCAGCCCCAGCATTTT. It yields the protein CASNLSGKRFNQPQHF.